This TCR beta chain derives from a study of T cells after yellow fever vaccination (dated by TCRdb to the late 2010s). General notes on the study: The SMART-Seq v4 Ultra Low Input RNA kit was used to prepare libraries from fractions with low cell numbers. To follow T-cell clones before and after both primary and booster YFV17D yellow fever vaccination, bulk TCR alpha and beta repertoires underwent longitudinal sequencing. Blood was drawn at multiple timepoints before and after primary and secondary immunization, with bulk PBMC replicates and cell subsets isolated. Two healthy male donors, one aged 18 to 30 and one aged 30 to 40 years, were included in the cohort.

Comments on this clonotype: There is no known antigen for this receptor. Within one base of it there is no much larger clone, and no base qualities were kept.

In the paper's terms, the treatment or condition label means: live attenuated yellow fever vaccine strain. PBMCs were isolated from peripheral blood using a standard Ficoll-Paque protocol. Dynabeads CD4 and CD8 positive selection kits were used to isolate CD4 and CD8 T-cell fractions. TriZol was used to extract RNA from bulk PBMCs, CD4 and CD8 fractions, and dextramer-positive and dextramer-negative fractions. The CDR1 and CDR2 encoded by the germline V gene (reference sequence) are LNHDA and SQIVND. V lost 7 bases and J lost 6 bases; the stretch between them is 21 bases long. Reading from cysteine to phenylalanine, the CDR3 counts 15 amino acids. Solely the CDR3 DNA is kept, with 45 bases framed from the first base. Paper-wide results and their limitations: After the booster, most clones that had expanded after primary vaccination were detected again (roughly 95% of CD4 and around 88% of CD8), suggesting broad maintenance of memory. A small fraction of clonotypes showed up in both the CD4 and CD8 compartments, probably as a result of convergent recombination. Because only two donors were included in the study, the extent to which the findings can be generalized is limited. Computational filtering was needed because FACS-sorted repertoires could contain abundant contaminating clonotypes from the bulk population. Compared with the primary T-cell response, the secondary T-cell response was weaker but faster, peaking on day 5 rather than day 15.

Sequenced using an Illumina NovaSeq 6000. TCR cDNA was synthesized by 5'RACE template switching, through which a universal primer site and unique molecular identifiers were introduced. Priming for cDNA synthesis came from both the TCR alpha and TCR beta constant segments. Libraries were amplified in two PCR steps, with sample barcodes and sequencing adapters added in the second step. Sequencing of the libraries was done on either Illumina HiSeq 2500 (2x100 bp) or NovaSeq (2x150 bp). Per the authors' processing: Reads were demultiplexed and collapsed into UMI consensus sequences with MIGEC, and V(D)J alignment was performed with MiXCR. Vaccine-responding clonotypes were defined with edgeR using replicate PBMC samples, requiring FDR below 0.01 and a log2 fold change above 5 up to day 15. Bulk clonotypes were assigned CD4 or CD8 identity according to which sequenced CD4 or CD8 repertoire held them at higher abundance. TCRdb took the public reads, trimmed them with fastp at Q25, ran MiXCR for clone calling and kept in-frame beta chains. Duplicate CDR3 protein sequences are folded into a single record with the most common DNA and genes. The V and J calls here are based on TCRdb, not the publication. The sample profile shows about 220,000 distinct CDR3 sequences; approximately 3.3% of them were found once. The top ten hold less than 3.5% of the sample.

The clonotype was recovered from a man younger than 35 who received the YFV17D yellow fever vaccine. Source: CD4+ T cells sorted from PBMCs, taken 10 days after the yellow fever booster vaccination. The chain couples TRBV19 to TRBJ1-1, with the D segment identity uncertain. The DNA sequence reads TGTGCCAGTATTTCTCCGGGAACCCTGGACGCTGAAGCTTTCTTT. Translated, it reads CASISPGTLDAEAFF.